This T cell receptor (beta chain) stems from a study of T cells after yellow fever vaccination. As concerns this clonotype: Its specificity is unknown.

Overall study findings and caveats: The booster saw the reappearance of most primary-vaccination clones (roughly 96% CD4, around 90% CD8).

TCRdb reprocessed the 5' RACE reads via MiXCR and lists one record per CDR3 protein. The sample holds hundreds of thousands of distinct CDR3 sequences, over 9% seen once. Germline lookup yields CDR1 SGHVS and CDR2 FNYEAQ. CDR3 length equals 15 residues. V was pared by 0 bases and J by 1 base, with 9 bases between. The sequenced sample was PBMCs, obtained on the day of the yellow fever booster vaccination. The TCR sequence derives from a man aged 25 to 40 who received the YFV17D yellow fever vaccine. V usage is TRBV7-6 and J usage is TRBJ2-5; D gene unclear. The CDR3 sequence is CASSLALALQETQYF. The DNA of the CDR3 is TGTGCCAGCAGCTTAGCGCTGGCTCTCCAAGAGACCCAGTACTTC.